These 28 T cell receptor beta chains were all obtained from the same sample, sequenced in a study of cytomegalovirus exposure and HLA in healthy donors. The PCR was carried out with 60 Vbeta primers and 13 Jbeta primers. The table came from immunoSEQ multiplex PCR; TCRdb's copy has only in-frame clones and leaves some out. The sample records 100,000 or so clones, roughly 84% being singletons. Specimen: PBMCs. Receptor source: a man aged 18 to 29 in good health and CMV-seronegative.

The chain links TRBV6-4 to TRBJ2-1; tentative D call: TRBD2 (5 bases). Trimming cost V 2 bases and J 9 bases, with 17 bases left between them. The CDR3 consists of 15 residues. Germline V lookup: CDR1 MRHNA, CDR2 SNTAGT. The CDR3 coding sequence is TGTGCCAGCAGTGACAAACTAGAGTTAACCACTGAGCAGTTCTTC. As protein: CASSDKLELTTEQFF.

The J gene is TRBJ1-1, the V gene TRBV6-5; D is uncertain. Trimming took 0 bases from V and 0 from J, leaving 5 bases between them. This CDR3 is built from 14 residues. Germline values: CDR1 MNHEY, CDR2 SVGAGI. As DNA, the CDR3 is TGTGCCAGCAGTTACTCGGCGGTGAACACTGAAGCTTTCTTT. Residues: CASSYSAVNTEAFF.

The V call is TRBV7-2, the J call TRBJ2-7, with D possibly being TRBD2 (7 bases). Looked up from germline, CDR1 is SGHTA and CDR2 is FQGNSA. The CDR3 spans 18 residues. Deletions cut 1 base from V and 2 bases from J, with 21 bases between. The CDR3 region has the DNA TGTGCCAGCAGCTTAGTAGGGGGGGCGGGAGAACCCACCTACGAGCAGTACTTC. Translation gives CASSLVGGAGEPTYEQYF.

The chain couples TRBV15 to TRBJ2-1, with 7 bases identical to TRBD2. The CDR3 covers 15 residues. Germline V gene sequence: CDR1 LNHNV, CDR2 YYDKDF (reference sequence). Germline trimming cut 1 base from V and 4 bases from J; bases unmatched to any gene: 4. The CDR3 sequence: CATSRAGEGYNEQFF. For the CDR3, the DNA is TGTGCCACCAGCAGAGCTGGGGAGGGGTACAATGAGCAGTTCTTC.

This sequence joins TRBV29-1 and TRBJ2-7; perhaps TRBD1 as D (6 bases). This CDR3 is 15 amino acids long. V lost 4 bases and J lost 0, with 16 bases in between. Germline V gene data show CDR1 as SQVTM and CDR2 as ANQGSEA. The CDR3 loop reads CSVAQGQLNSYEQYF. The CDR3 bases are TGCAGCGTTGCCCAGGGGCAGTTGAACTCCTACGAGCAGTACTTC.

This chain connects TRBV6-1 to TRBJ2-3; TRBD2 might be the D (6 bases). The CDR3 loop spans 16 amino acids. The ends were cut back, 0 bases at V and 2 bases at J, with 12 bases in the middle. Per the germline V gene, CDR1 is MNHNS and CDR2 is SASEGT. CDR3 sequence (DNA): TGTGCCAGCAGTGAAGCATTCGGGGGTATCACAGATACGCAGTATTTT. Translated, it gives CASSEAFGGITDTQYF.

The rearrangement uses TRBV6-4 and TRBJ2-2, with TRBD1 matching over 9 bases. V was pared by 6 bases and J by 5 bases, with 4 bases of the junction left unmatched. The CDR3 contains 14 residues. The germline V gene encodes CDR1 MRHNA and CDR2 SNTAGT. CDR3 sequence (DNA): TGTGCCAGCAGGGGGACAGGGCCGACCGGGGAGCTGTTTTTT. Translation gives CASRGTGPTGELFF.

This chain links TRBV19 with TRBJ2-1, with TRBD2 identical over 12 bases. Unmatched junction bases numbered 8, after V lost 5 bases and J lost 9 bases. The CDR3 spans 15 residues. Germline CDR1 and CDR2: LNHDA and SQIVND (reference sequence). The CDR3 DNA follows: TGTGCCAGTAGTGGACTAGCGGGACACACAGCTGAGCAGTTCTTC. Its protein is CASSGLAGHTAEQFF.

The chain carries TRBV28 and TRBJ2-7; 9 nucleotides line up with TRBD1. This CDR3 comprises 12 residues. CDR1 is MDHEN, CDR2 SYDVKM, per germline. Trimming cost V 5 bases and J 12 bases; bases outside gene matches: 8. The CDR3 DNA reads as TGTGCCAGCAGTATTGCTCCGGGACAGGGGTACTTC. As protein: CASSIAPGQGYF.

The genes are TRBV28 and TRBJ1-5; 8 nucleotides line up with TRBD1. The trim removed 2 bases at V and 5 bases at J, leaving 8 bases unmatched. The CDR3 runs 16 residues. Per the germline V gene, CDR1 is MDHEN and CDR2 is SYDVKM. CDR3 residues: CASSLRQGLTHQPQHF. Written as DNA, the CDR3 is TGTGCCAGCAGTTTAAGACAGGGGTTAACTCATCAGCCCCAGCATTTT.

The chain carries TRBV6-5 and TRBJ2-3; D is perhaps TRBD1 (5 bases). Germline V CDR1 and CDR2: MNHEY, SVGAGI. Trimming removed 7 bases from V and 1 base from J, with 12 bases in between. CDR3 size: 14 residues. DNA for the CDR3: TGTGCCAGCACACTACAGGCCGGCACAGATACGCAGTATTTT. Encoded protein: CASTLQAGTDTQYF.

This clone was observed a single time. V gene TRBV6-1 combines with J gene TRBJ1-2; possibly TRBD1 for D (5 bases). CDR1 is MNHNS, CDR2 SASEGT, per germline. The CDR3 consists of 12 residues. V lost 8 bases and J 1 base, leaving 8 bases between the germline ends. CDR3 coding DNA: TGTGCCAGCCGACAGCTTAACTATGGCTACACCTTC. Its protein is CASRQLNYGYTF.

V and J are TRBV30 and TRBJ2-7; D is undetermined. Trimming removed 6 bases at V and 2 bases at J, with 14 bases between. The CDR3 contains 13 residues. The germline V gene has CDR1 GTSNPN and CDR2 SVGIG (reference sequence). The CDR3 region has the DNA TGTGCCTGCGCAGGTTGGCCTACCTACGAGCAGTACTTC. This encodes CACAGWPTYEQYF.

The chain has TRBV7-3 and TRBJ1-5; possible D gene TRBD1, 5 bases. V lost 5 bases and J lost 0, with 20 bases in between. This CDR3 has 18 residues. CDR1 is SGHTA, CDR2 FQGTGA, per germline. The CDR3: CASSPKAPGHYSNQPQHF. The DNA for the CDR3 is TGTGCCAGCAGCCCCAAGGCCCCTGGACATTATAGCAATCAGCCCCAGCATTTT. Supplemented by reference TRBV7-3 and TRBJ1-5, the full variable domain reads GAGVSQTPSNKVTEKGKYVELRCDPISGHTALYWYRQSLGQGPEFLIYFQGTGAADDSGLPNDRFFAVRPEGSVSTLKIQRTERGDSAVYLCASSPKAPGHYSNQPQHFGDGTRLSIL.

This CDR3 is CASSLGAVGRGQETQYF. The CDR3 nucleotides read TGTGCCAGCAGCTTAGGAGCGGTTGGACGAGGTCAGGAGACCCAGTACTTC. The chain carries TRBV7-9 and TRBJ2-5; tentative D call: TRBD2 (5 bases). The germline V gene has CDR1 SEHNR and CDR2 FQNEAQ (reference sequence). This CDR3 comprises 17 residues. V was pared by 1 base and J by 5 bases, with 20 bases between.

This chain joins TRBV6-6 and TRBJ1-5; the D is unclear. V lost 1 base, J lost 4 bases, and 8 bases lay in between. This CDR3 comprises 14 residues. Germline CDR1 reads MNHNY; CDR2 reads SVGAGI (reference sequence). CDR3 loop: CASSYLGQNQPQHF. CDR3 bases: TGTGCCAGCAGTTACTTGGGCCAGAATCAGCCCCAGCATTTT.

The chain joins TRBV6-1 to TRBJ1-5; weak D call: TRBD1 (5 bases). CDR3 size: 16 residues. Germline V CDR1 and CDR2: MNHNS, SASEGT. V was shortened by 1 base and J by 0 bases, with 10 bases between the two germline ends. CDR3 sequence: CASSEDLGDSNQPQHF. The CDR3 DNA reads TGTGCCAGCAGTGAAGATTTAGGGGATAGCAATCAGCCCCAGCATTTT.

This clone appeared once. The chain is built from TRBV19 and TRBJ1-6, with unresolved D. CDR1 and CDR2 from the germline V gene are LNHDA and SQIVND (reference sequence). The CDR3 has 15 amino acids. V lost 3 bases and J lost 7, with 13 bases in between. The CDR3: CASSIPQVPNSPLHF. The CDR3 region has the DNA TGTGCCAGTAGTATTCCCCAGGTCCCGAATTCACCCCTCCACTTT.

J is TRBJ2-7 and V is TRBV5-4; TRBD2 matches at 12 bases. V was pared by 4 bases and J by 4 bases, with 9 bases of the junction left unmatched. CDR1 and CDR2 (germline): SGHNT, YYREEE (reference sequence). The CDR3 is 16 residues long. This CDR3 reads CASSPPGTSGRYEQYF. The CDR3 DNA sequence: TGTGCCAGCAGCCCGCCAGGAACTAGCGGGAGGTACGAGCAGTACTTC.

The CDR3 nucleotides read TGTGCCAGCAGTAGGGAGGCCCACCGTTCGGATCAGCCCCAGCATTTT. Translating it yields CASSREAHRSDQPQHF. The chain couples TRBV28 to TRBJ1-5, with no clear D. The V gene's germline CDR1 is MDHEN and CDR2 SYDVKM. Trimming pared 5 bases from V and 5 bases from J, leaving 19 bases between. The CDR3 has 16 residues.

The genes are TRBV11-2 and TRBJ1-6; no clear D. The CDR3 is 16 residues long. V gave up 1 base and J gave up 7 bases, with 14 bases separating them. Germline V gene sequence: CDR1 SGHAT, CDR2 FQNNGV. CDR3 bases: TGTGCCAGCAGCTTAGCTTTTTGGCAGTTCAATTCACCCCTCCACTTT. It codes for CASSLAFWQFNSPLHF.

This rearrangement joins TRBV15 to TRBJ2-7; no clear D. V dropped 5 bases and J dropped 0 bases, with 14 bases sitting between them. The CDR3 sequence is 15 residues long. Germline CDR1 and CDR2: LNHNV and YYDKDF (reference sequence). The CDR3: CATSEDRVGSYEQYF. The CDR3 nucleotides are TGTGCCACCAGCGAAGACCGGGTCGGCTCCTACGAGCAGTACTTC.

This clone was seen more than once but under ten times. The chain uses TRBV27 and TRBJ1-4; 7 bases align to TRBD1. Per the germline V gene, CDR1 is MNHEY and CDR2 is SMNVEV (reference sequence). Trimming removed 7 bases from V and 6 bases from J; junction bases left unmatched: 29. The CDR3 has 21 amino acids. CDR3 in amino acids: CASTPAPIWTGRFFTHEKLFF. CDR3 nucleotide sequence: TGTGCCAGCACCCCAGCTCCTATTTGGACAGGACGGTTTTTTACACATGAAAAACTGTTTTTT.

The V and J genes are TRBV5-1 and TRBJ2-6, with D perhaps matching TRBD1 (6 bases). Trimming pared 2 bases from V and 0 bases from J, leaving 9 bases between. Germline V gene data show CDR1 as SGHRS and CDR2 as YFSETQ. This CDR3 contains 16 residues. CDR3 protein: CASSLQGSSGANVLTF. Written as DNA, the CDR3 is TGCGCCAGCAGCTTACAGGGATCCTCTGGGGCCAACGTCCTGACTTTC.

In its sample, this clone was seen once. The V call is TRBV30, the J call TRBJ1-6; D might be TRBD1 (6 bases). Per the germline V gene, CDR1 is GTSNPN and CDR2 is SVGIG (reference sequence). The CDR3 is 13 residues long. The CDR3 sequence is CAREGGGNSPLHF. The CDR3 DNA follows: TGTGCACGCGAAGGGGGGGGAAATTCACCCCTCCACTTT.

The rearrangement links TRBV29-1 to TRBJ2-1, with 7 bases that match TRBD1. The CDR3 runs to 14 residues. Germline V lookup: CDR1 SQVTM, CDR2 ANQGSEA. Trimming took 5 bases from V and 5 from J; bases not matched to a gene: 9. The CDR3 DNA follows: TGCAGCGTTTGCGCGACAGGGAGAAACAATGAGCAGTTCTTC. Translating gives CSVCATGRNNEQFF.

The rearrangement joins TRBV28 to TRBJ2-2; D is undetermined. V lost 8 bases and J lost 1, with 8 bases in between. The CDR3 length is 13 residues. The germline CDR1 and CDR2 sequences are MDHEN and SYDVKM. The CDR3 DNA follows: TGTGCCAGCTTCAAACAGAACACCGGGGAGCTGTTTTTT. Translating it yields CASFKQNTGELFF.

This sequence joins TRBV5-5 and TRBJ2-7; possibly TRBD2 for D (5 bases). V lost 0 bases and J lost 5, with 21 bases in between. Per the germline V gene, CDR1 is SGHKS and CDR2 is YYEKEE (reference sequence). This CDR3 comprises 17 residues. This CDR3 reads CASSLDLAGMSVHEQYF. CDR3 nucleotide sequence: TGTGCCAGCAGCTTGGATCTTGCGGGTATGAGTGTCCACGAGCAGTACTTC.